Here is one T cell receptor beta chain with its context. The sample belongs to a study of blood T cell repertoires in COVID-19. About the research overall: Whether acute or convalescent, the COVID-19 samples came from the United States, Italy and Spain.

The CDR3 spans 17 residues. Methods used by the authors: The assay estimated nucleated cells by amplifying reference gene primers. TCRdb's copy holds only in-frame clones and misses some; the assay was immunoSEQ multiplex PCR. That table supplies the V and J calls and clone size; D and trimming were determined from the DNA. The table lists about 35,000 clones, around 87% of them singletons, with 9.5% to 13% in the top ten. This chain uses TRBV21-1 with TRBJ2-7; TRBD2, the D gene given by the table, was not confirmed from the DNA. TRBV21-1 is a documented pseudogene. The receptor was derived from an elderly man with active COVID-19. Source material: peripheral blood. Written as DNA, the CDR3 is TGTGCCAGCAGCAAAGGTAGGAGAGGGCGCCTGACCTACGAGCAGTACTTC. It codes for CASSKGRRGRLTYEQYF.